This T cell receptor (beta chain) derives from a study of CD8 T cells in ankylosing spondylitis. Study results and caveats: Ankylosing spondylitis blood appeared to carry a characteristic TCR beta motif of roughly eight highly homologous variants.

This CDR3 has 17 amino acids. The V gene's germline CDR1 is KGHSH and CDR2 LQKENI. Trimming removed 5 bases from V and 6 bases from J; junction bases left unmatched: 10. In TCRdb, the 5' RACE reads were re-called with MiXCR into one record per CDR3 protein. This sample carries around 450,000 distinct CDR3 sequences, roughly 25% of them seen once, and the ten largest clones take roughly 0.9%. This clonotype showed up just a few times. What it binds is not known. Sequencing was carried out using blood, either unsorted or a sorted T cell fraction (not recorded which). The gene calls are TRBV18 and TRBJ2-3, with 14 bases that match TRBD2. This receptor was taken from a male donor with ankylosing spondylitis. The CDR3 reads CASSTLGLAGGRDTQYF. The CDR3 DNA reads as TGTGCCAGCTCAACTCTTGGACTAGCGGGAGGCCGGGATACGCAGTATTTT.